Here is one T cell receptor (beta chain) with its context. Its antigen is unidentified. This entry is derived from a study of vaccination and CD4 T cells after COVID-19. Scientists ran DNA taken from cultured CD4+ T cells through the Oncomine TCR Beta short-read assay for sequencing. Extraction of genomic DNA was performed on cultured CD4+ T cells. A single record per CDR3 protein comes from TCRdb applying MiXCR to the PCR reads. The data contain about 10,000 distinct CDR3 sequences, about 29% of them singletons. The CDR3 is 16 amino acids. Germline CDR1 is KGHSH and CDR2 is LQKENI. Trimming shortened V by 3 bases and J by 2 bases, and 14 bases separated the two germline ends. Specified treatment: roughly 11-day PBMC culture with coronavirus spike peptide pools or control peptides (ViraFEST assay). CD4+ T-cell collection from the unexposed donor predated the COVID-19 pandemic (2011-2018). Fresh IL-2 medium was used to replace half of the medium on days 3 and 7.

Input material: CD4+ T cells from blood, cultured in vitro. The TCR originated in a human donor in good health. The V call is TRBV18, the J call TRBJ1-5; D is ambiguous. The CDR3 is CASSPSVLTRNQPQHF. As DNA, the CDR3 is TGTGCCAGCTCACCGAGTGTTTTAACACGCAATCAGCCCCAGCATTTT.